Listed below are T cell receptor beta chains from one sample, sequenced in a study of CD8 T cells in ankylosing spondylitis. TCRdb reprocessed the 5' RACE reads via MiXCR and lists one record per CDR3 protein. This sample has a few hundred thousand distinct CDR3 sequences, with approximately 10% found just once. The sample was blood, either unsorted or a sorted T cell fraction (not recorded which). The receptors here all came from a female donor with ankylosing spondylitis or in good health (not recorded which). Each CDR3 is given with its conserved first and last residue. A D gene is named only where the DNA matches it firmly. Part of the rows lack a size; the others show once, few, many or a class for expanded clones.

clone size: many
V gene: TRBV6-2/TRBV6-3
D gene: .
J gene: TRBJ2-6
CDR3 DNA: TGTGCCAGCAGTTACTCACCCGGGTCCTACCTGGGGTCTGGGGCCAACGTCCTGACTTTC
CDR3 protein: CASSYSPGSYLGSGANVLTF

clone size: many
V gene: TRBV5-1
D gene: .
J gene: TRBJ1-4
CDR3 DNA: TGCGCCAGCAGCTTGGGGGGGGTAGAGAAACTGTTTTTT
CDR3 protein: CASSLGGVEKLFF

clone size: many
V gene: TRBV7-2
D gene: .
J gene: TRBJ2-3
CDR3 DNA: TGTGCCAGCAGCTTAGTAGGACCGAATACGCAGTATTTT
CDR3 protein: CASSLVGPNTQYF

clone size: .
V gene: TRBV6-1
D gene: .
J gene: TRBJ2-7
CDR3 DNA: TGTGCCAGCAGTGAAGCGGGGGGTGGCAAGGCTGAGCAGTACTTC
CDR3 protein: CASSEAGGGKAEQYF

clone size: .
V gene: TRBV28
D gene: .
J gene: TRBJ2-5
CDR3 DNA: TGTGCCAGCAGTTTCAGTGGGGACGGACAGACCCAGTACTTC
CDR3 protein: CASSFSGDGQTQYF

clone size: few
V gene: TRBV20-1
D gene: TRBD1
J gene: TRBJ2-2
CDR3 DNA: TGCTGTGCTTCTGACCTTCCGGGACAGCCGAACACCGGGGAGCTGTTTTTT
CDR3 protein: CCASDLPGQPNTGELFF

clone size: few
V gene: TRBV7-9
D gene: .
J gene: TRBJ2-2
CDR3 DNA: TGTGCCAGCAGCTTAGCCCCCCGGGGGCGAACCGGGGAGCTGTTTTTT
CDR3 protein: CASSLAPRGRTGELFF

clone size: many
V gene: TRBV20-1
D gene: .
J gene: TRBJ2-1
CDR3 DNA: TGCAGTGCTAGAGGACTGACCGACATCAATGAGCAGTTCTTC
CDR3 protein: CSARGLTDINEQFF

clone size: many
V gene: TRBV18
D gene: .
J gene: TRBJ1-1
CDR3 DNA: TGTGCCAGCTCATCAGGGTATTACACTGAAGCTTTCTTT
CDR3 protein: CASSSGYYTEAFF

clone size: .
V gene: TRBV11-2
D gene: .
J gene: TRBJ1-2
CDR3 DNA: TGTGCCAGCAGCTTAGGCGGGGGCGGTGGCTACACCTTC
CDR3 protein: CASSLGGGGGYTF

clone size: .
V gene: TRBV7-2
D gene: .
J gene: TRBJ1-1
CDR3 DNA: TGTGCCAGCAGCTTAGAGAACAGCGAAGCTTTCTTT
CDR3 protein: CASSLENSEAFF

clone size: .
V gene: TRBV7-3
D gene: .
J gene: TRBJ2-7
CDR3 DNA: TGTGCCAGCAGCTTAACGTTCAAGTCCGCCGGGCAGTACGAGCAGTACTTC
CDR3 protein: CASSLTFKSAGQYEQYF

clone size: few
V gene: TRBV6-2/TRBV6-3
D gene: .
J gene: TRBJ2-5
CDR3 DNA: TGTGCCAGCAGTCTAATGGGGGACATTTTACAAGAGACCCAGTACTTC
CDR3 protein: CASSLMGDILQETQYF

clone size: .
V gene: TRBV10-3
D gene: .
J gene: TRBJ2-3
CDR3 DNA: TGTGCCATCAGTCCAGTGGCCACAGATACGCAGTATTTT
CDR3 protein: CAISPVATDTQYF

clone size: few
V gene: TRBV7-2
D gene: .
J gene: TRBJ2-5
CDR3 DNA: TGTGCCAGCAGCTTAGCTCGAAGGGGGGTGGGAGAGACCCAGTACTTC
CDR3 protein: CASSLARRGVGETQYF

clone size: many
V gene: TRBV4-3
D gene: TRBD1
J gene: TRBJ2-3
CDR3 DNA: TGCGCCAGCAGCGCACAGGGGCCCCCCACCGCAGATACGCAGTATTTT
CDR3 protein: CASSAQGPPTADTQYF

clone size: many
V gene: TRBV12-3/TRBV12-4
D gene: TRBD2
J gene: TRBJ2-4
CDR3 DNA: TGTGCCAGCAGTTTGACTAGCGGGTGGAACATTCAGTACTTC
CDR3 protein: CASSLTSGWNIQYF

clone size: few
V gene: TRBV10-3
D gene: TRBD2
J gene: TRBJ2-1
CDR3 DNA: TGTGCCACTGAAGGACTAGCGGGAGCGAATGAGCAGTTCTTC
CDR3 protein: CATEGLAGANEQFF

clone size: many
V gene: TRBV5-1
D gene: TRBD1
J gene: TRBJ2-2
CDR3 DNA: TGCGCCAGCAGCATCCTACAGGGGCGAACCGGGGAGCTGTTTTTT
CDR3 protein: CASSILQGRTGELFF

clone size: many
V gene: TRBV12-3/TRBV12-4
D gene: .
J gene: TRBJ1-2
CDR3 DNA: TGTGCCAGCAGTTCCCGGACGGATAACTATGGCTACACCTTC
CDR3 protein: CASSSRTDNYGYTF